Below are 24 T cell receptor beta chains sequenced from a single sample in a study of blood T cells in healthy people across ages. A second PCR, run for roughly 6 to 11 cycles, used a sample-barcoded 5' primer plus a J-beta primer mix. Using its own MiXCR run on the 5' RACE reads, TCRdb lists one record per CDR3 protein. The sample includes about 780,000 distinct CDR3 sequences, more than 35% of them seen just once. Sequences were obtained from blood. The origin of the receptors is an elderly man in good health.

The chain carries TRBV30 and TRBJ2-3; D unresolved. Trimming removed 5 bases at V and 7 bases at J, with 10 bases between. The CDR3 is 11 amino acids. The germline V gene has CDR1 GTSNPN and CDR2 SVGIG (reference sequence). The CDR3 loop reads CAWGSGNTQYF. In DNA form, the CDR3 reads TGTGCCTGGGGAAGTGGAAATACGCAGTATTTT.

The chain employs TRBV5-1 and TRBJ2-7; 9 bases map to TRBD1. The CDR3 contains 13 residues. J was trimmed by 3 bases and V by 4 bases; bases with no gene match: 2. Per the germline V gene, CDR1 is SGHRS and CDR2 is YFSETQ. CDR3 residues: CASSGGQGYEQYF. Written as DNA, the CDR3 is TGCGCCAGCAGCGGGGGACAGGGCTACGAGCAGTACTTC.

The chain uses TRBV4-1 and TRBJ2-3; 8 nucleotides line up with TRBD1. The germline V gene has CDR1 MGHRA and CDR2 YSYEKL. Germline trimming cut 4 bases from V and 2 bases from J; bases unmatched to any gene: 2. The CDR3 length is 14 residues. Here the CDR3 DNA reads TGCGCCAGCAGCCGACAGGGGCACACAGATACGCAGTATTTT. Translation: CASSRQGHTDTQYF.

This clonotype was counted at least ten times. CDR3 amino acids: CASSFDSAAMAYEQFF. CDR3 coding DNA: TGTGCCAGCAGCTTTGACTCCGCCGCAATGGCATATGAGCAGTTCTTC. V usage is TRBV7-2 and J usage is TRBJ2-1, with D uncertain. The CDR3 runs to 16 residues. Trimming removed 3 bases from V and 8 bases from J, with 20 bases in between. Germline CDR1 is SGHTA and CDR2 is FQGNSA.

This clonotype came up a few times. The chain employs TRBV20-1 and TRBJ2-3, with D perhaps matching TRBD1 (5 bases). V lost 6 bases, J lost 2 bases, and 21 bases lay in between. The length of the CDR3 is 16 residues. Germline V gene data show CDR1 as DFQATT and CDR2 as SNEGSKA (reference sequence). In DNA, the CDR3 is TGCAGTGCGGGGTCCTCTTCAGGGCCAAACACAGATACGCAGTATTTT. Protein sequence: CSAGSSSGPNTDTQYF.

This clonotype has more than one count but fewer than ten. The V and J genes are TRBV25-1 and TRBJ1-2, with 7 positions matching TRBD1. This CDR3 comprises 14 residues. Germline values: CDR1 MGHDK, CDR2 SYGVNS. Trimming removed 6 bases from V and 4 bases from J; junction bases left unmatched: 8. The CDR3 here is CASRPTGTAYGYTF. The CDR3 DNA follows: TGTGCCAGCAGACCCACCGGGACAGCCTATGGCTACACCTTC.

This clonotype was seen repeatedly, ten times or more. CDR3 amino acids: CASSDSRSGEQYF. The CDR3 DNA is TGTGCCAGCAGTGATTCCCGGTCAGGGGAGCAGTACTTC. The chain employs TRBV2 and TRBJ2-7, with a possible D match to TRBD1 (5 bases). The V gene's germline CDR1 is SNHLY and CDR2 FYNNEI. The CDR3 extends over 13 amino acids. The V gene lost 3 bases and the J gene lost 7 bases, with 13 bases spanning the gap.

This clonotype was seen only a few times. The chain has TRBV7-2 and TRBJ2-1, with TRBD2 matching over 11 bases. CDR1 and CDR2 (germline): SGHTA, FQGNSA. This CDR3 is built from 17 residues. Losses at the gene ends were 5 bases for V and 6 bases for J; bases not matched to a gene: 12. The CDR3 reads CASSLLWAGTSGNEQFF. The CDR3 DNA sequence: TGTGCCAGCAGCCTCCTGTGGGCCGGGACTAGCGGCAATGAGCAGTTCTTC.

The chain has TRBV20-1 and TRBJ2-7, with TRBD2 matching 8 bases. The germline V gene encodes CDR1 DFQATT and CDR2 SNEGSKA (reference sequence). Trimming at V came to 5 bases and at J to 3 bases, leaving 9 bases not matched to a gene. This CDR3 contains 14 residues. The CDR3 coding sequence is TGCAGTGCTGACGGGGCGGGAGGAGTCTACGAGCAGTACTTC. Translation: CSADGAGGVYEQYF.

As concerns this clonotype: The junction departs from germline at one end; a sequencing error may be responsible. The rearrangement uses TRBV12-3 or TRBV12-4 and TRBJ2-5; D perhaps matches TRBD2 (5 bases). The CDR3 has 15 amino acids. CDR3: CARSGQAVIQETQYF. As DNA, the CDR3 is TGTGCCCGCAGTGGCCAAGCGGTAATCCAAGAGACCCAGTACTTC.

This clonotype was recorded at least ten times. V usage is TRBV20-1 and J usage is TRBJ2-5; TRBD1 or TRBD2 may be the D gene (5 bases each). Germline V gene sequence: CDR1 DFQATT, CDR2 SNEGSKA (reference sequence). There are 15 residues in the CDR3. The V gene lost 6 bases and the J gene lost 11 bases, with 28 bases spanning the gap. Here the CDR3 DNA reads TGCAGTGCGGCAGCCGGGACGGGTCCAGGTGAGGAGCAGTACTTC. It encodes CSAAAGTGPGEEQYF.

Points on this clonotype: An end of the junction does not agree with germline; a read error may underlie this. J is TRBJ2-1 and V is TRBV7-3, with D perhaps TRBD2 (5 bases). The CDR3 spans 15 residues. Germline CDR1 reads SGHTA; CDR2 reads FQGTGA. CDR3 region: CASGLGSTSYNEQFF. The CDR3 DNA sequence: TGTGCCAGCGGCTTAGGGAGCACGTCCTACAATGAGCAGTTCTTC.

A few counts support this clonotype. V gene TRBV4-3 combines with J gene TRBJ2-7; D unclear. Germline values: CDR1 LGHNA, CDR2 YSLEER. This CDR3 region has 14 residues. The V end was cut by 0 bases, the J end by 6 bases, with 12 bases between. In DNA, the CDR3 is TGCGCCAGCAGCCAAGATAGTGGCCGAAGCGAGCAGTACTTC. Protein: CASSQDSGRSEQYF.

Concerning this clonotype: A much larger clone is a single base away; this may be a read error. The J gene is TRBJ2-7, the V gene TRBV7-7; D may be TRBD2 (6 bases). The CDR3 runs 18 residues. CDR1 and CDR2 (germline): SSHAT, FNYEAQ (reference sequence). DNA of the CDR3: TGTGCTAGCAGCTTACAGGTAGCGACGGGAGTCTCCTACAATGAGCAGTACTTC. The encoded protein is CASSLQVATGVSYNEQYF.

This chain's CDR3 is CASSPPAGEEENEQFF. As DNA, the CDR3 is TGTGCCAGCAGCCCTCCGGCGGGAGAGGAGGAAAATGAGCAGTTCTTC. The V call is TRBV9, the J call TRBJ2-1; 7 positions agree with TRBD2. After removal of 4 bases from V and 7 bases from J, the junction contained 14 bases not matched to a gene. The CDR3 consists of 16 residues. Germline lookup yields CDR1 SGDLS and CDR2 YYNGEE.

This clonotype has only a few counts. The chain recombines TRBV12-3 or TRBV12-4 with TRBJ2-5, with a tentative D call TRBD2 (5 bases). Trimming left V 7 bases short and J 1 base short, with 13 bases between. CDR3 length equals 14 residues. The CDR3 loop is CASKGRGFQETQYF. The CDR3 DNA is TGTGCCAGCAAAGGTCGGGGTTTCCAAGAGACCCAGTACTTC.

This chain uses TRBV30 with TRBJ2-1; 11 bases are a match to TRBD2. Germline lookup yields CDR1 GTSNPN and CDR2 SVGIG (reference sequence). The junction had 1 base not matched to a gene; V was cut back by 3 bases and J by 6 bases. The CDR3 consists of 13 residues. CDR3 sequence: CAWRLAGANEQFF. DNA for the CDR3: TGTGCCTGGAGACTAGCGGGAGCCAATGAGCAGTTCTTC.

The rearrangement uses TRBV24-1 and TRBJ1-5; D uncertain. Germline V gene lookup returns CDR1 KGHDR and CDR2 SFDVKD. V lost 3 bases and J 12 bases, leaving 11 bases between the germline ends. The CDR3 runs 12 residues. CDR3 DNA: TGTGCCACCAGTGATCGACAATTTCACCAGCATTTT. Translation gives CATSDRQFHQHF.

Notes on this clonotype: Possible read error: a much larger clone is one base away. V gene TRBV29-1 combines with J gene TRBJ2-5; D is possibly TRBD2 (7 bases). In germline, CDR1 is SQVTM, CDR2 ANQGSEA. Trimming took off 0 bases at V and 11 bases at J, with 19 bases between the two ends. This CDR3 contains 14 residues. This chain's CDR3 is CSVEEGGAGNEQYF. Written as DNA, the CDR3 is TGCAGCGTTGAAGAGGGGGGGGCCGGGAATGAGCAGTACTTC.

This clonotype was observed a few times. V is TRBV30 and J is TRBJ1-6; a possible D gene is TRBD1 (5 bases). Between the trimmed V and J ends, which lost 0 bases and 7 bases, there was a span of 16 bases. CDR3 size: 16 residues. Germline V CDR1 and CDR2: GTSNPN, SVGIG (reference sequence). CDR3 sequence reads: CAWSVIGTTMNSPLHF. In nucleotides, the CDR3 is TGTGCCTGGAGTGTCATCGGGACTACAATGAATTCACCCCTCCACTTT.

V usage is TRBV6-2 or TRBV6-3 and J usage is TRBJ1-1; the D is unclear. In germline, CDR1 is MNHEY, CDR2 SVGEGT. The CDR3 totals 16 residues. Trimming stripped 0 bases from V and 9 bases from J, with 20 bases between. The CDR3 region is CASSYSRVENAVKAFF. CDR3 bases: TGTGCCAGCAGTTACTCGAGGGTGGAAAACGCTGTTAAAGCTTTCTTT.

This chain joins TRBV30 and TRBJ1-5, with D possibly TRBD1 on 6 matching bases. The CDR3 is 14 residues long. The germline V gene encodes CDR1 GTSNPN and CDR2 SVGIG (reference sequence). Trimming left V 2 bases short and J 6 bases short, with 14 bases between. CDR3 in DNA: TGTGCCTGGAGTTACAGGGTGGCCGGTCAGCCCCAGCATTTT. This encodes CAWSYRVAGQPQHF.

The rearrangement uses TRBV12-3 or TRBV12-4 and TRBJ2-4; D not certain. The ends were cut back, 3 bases at V and 2 bases at J, with 8 bases in the middle. This CDR3 has 14 residues. The CDR3: CASSFGVSKNIQYF. The CDR3 nucleotides are TGTGCCAGCAGTTTTGGGGTTTCCAAAAACATTCAGTACTTC.

In the case of this clonotype: One end of the junction fails to match germline, which may point to a read error. The rearrangement uses TRBV5-1 and TRBJ2-3; 9 nucleotides agree with TRBD2. There are 15 residues in the CDR3. The V gene's germline CDR1 is SGHRS and CDR2 YFSETQ. The CDR3 DNA is TGCGTCAGCAGCTCCCGGACTAGCGACACAGATACGCAGTATTTT. It is translated as CVSSSRTSDTDTQYF.